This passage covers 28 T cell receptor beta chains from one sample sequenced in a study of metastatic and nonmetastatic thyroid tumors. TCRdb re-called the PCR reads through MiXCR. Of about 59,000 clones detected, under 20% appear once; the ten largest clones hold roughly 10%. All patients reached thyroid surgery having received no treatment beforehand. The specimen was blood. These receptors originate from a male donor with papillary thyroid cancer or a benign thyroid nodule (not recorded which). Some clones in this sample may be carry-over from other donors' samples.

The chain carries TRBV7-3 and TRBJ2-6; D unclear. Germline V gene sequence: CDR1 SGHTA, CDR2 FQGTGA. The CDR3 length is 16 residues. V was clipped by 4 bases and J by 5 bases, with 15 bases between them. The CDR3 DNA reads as TGTGCCAGCAGCTCCACAGTGGGCGCGTGGGCCAACGTCCTGACTTTC. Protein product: CASSSTVGAWANVLTF.

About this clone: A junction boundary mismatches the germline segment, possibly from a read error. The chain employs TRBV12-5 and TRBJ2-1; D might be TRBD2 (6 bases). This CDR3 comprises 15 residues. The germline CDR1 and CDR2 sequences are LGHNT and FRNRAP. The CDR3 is CASGFVTGGRNEQFF. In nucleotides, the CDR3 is TGCGCTAGTGGTTTTGTAACTGGGGGGAGGAATGAGCAGTTCTTC.

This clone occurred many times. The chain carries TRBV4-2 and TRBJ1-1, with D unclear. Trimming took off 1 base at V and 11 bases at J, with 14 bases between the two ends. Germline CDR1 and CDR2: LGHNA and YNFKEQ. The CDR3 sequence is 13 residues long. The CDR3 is CASSQGPSVGAFF. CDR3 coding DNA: TGTGCCAGCAGCCAAGGTCCTTCCGTAGGGGCTTTCTTT.

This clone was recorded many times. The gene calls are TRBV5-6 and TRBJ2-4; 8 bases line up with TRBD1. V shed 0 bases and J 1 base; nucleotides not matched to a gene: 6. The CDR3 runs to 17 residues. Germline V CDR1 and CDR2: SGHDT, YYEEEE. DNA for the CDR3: TGTGCCAGCAGCTTGGCGGTGCAGGGGGCGGCCAAAAACATTCAGTACTTC. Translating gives CASSLAVQGAAKNIQYF.

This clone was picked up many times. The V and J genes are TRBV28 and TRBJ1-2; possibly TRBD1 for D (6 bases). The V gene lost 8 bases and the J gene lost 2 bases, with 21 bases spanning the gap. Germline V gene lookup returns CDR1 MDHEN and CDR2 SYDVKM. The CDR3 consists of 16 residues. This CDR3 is CASQARGGATNYGYTF. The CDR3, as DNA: TGTGCCAGCCAAGCTCGGGGGGGGGCCACGAACTATGGCTACACCTTC.

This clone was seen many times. The CDR3 DNA reads as TGTGCCAGCAGTACCGGGGACAGGGTGGGCTACGAGCAGTACTTC. This gives the protein CASSTGDRVGYEQYF. The V call is TRBV28, the J call TRBJ2-7, with 9 bases aligning to TRBD1. The J segment lost 3 bases and the V segment lost 5 bases, leaving 8 bases of the junction unmatched. Germline V gives CDR1 MDHEN, CDR2 SYDVKM. The CDR3 length is 15 residues.

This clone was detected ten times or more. The CDR3 here is CASSPQQGALTEAFF. CDR3 DNA sequence: TGTGCCAGCAGTCCCCAACAGGGGGCGTTGACTGAAGCTTTCTTT. The rearrangement uses TRBV27 and TRBJ1-1; TRBD1 matches 9 bases. The CDR3 covers 15 residues. Trimming removed 5 bases from V and 5 bases from J; junction bases left unmatched: 9. Germline V gene sequence: CDR1 MNHEY, CDR2 SMNVEV (reference sequence).

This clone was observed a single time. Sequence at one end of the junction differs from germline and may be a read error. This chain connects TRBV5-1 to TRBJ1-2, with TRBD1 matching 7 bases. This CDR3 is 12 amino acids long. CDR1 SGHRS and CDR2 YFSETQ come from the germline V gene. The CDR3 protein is CASRGTAYGYTF. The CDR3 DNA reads TGCGCCAGCAGGGGGACAGCCTATGGATACACCTTC.

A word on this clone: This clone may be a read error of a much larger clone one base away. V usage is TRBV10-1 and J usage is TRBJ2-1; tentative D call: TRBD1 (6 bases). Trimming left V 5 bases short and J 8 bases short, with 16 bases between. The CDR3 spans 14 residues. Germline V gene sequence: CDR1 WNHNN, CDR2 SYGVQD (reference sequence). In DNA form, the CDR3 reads TGCGCCAGCAGTCACGGGCCCAGGGGCGATGAGCAGTTCTTC. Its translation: CASSHGPRGDEQFF.

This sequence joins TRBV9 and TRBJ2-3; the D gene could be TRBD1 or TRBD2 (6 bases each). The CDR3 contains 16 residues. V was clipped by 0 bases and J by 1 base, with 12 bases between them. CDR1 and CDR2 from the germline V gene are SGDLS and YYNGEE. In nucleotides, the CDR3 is TGTGCCAGCAGCGTAGGGGGGGCTCTCGGCACAGATACGCAGTATTTT. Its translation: CASSVGGALGTDTQYF.

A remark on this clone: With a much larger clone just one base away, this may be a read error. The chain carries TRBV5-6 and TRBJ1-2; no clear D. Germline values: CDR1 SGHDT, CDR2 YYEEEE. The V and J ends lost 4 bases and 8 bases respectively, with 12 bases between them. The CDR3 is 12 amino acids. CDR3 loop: CASSRVVEGYTF. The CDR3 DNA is TGTGCCAGCAGCCGAGTGGTCGAGGGCTACACCTTC.

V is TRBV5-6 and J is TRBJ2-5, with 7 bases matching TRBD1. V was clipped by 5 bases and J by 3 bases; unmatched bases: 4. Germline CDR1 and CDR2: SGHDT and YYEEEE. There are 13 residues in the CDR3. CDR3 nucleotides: TGTGCCAGCAGGAGGGGGCTCGAAGAGACCCAGTACTTC. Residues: CASRRGLEETQYF.

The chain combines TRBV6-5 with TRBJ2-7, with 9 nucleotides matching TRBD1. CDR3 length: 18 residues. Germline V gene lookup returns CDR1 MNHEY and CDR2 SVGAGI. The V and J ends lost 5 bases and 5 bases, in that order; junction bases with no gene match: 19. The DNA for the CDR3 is TGTGCCAGCAGTCCCGGCGGCTCACAGGGGGCGAATGTCCACGAGCAGTACTTC. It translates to CASSPGGSQGANVHEQYF.

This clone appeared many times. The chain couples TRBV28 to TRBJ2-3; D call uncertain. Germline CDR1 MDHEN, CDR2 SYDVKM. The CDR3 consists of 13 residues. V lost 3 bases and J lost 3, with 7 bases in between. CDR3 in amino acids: CASSFRLTDTQYF. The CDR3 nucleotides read TGTGCCAGCAGTTTCAGGCTGACAGATACGCAGTATTTT.

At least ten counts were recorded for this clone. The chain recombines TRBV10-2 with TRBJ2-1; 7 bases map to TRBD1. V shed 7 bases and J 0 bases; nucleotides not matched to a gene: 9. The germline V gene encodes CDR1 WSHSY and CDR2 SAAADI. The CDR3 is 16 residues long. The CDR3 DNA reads TGCGCCAGCAAGGTCCCTACAGGGGTCTCCTACAATGAGCAGTTCTTC. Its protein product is CASKVPTGVSYNEQFF.

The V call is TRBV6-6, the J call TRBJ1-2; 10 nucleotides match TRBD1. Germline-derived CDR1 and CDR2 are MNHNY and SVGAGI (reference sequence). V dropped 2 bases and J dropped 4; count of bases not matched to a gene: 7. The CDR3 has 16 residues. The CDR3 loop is CASSYLRTGGSYGYTF. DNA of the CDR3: TGTGCCAGCAGTTACCTTCGGACAGGGGGAAGCTATGGCTACACCTTC.

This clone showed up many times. The CDR3 sequence is CASASGPTDTQYF. In DNA, the CDR3 is TGTGCCAGTGCGAGTGGGCCCACAGATACGCAGTATTTT. This chain joins TRBV19 and TRBJ2-3, with unresolved D. Germline V gives CDR1 LNHDA, CDR2 SQIVND (reference sequence). V lost 8 bases and J lost 2, with 11 bases in between. CDR3 length: 13 residues.

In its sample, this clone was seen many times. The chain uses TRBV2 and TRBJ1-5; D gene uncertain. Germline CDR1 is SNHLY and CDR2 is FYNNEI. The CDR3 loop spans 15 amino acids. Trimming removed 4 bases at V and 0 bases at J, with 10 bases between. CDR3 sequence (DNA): TGTGCCAGCAGTGTCTTTAGGGATAGCAATCAGCCCCAGCATTTT. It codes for CASSVFRDSNQPQHF.

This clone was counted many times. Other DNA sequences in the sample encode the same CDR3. This CDR3 reads CSASQHTQYF. The CDR3 coding sequence is TGCAGTGCTTCGCAACATACGCAGTATTTT. The V call is TRBV20-1, the J call TRBJ2-3; D is ambiguous. V lost 5 bases, J lost 7 bases, and 7 bases lay in between. The CDR3 length is 10 residues. CDR1 and CDR2 from the germline V gene are DFQATT and SNEGSKA (reference sequence).

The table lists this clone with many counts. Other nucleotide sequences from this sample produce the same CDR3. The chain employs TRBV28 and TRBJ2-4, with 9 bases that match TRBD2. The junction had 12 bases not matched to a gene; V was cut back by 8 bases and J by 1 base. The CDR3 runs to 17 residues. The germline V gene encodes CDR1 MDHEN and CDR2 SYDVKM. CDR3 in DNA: TGTGCCAGCGGCGGGGGGGGGTCCCCCCCGGCCAAAAACATTCAGTACTTC. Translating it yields CASGGGGSPPAKNIQYF.

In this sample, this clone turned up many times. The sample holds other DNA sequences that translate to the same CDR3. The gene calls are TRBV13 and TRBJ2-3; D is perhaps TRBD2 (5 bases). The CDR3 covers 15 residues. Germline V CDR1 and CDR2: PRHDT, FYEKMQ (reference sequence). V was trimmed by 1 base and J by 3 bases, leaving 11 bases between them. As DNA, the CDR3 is TGTGCCAGCAGCTTAGATCAGCGGTCGACAGATACGCAGTATTTT. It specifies CASSLDQRSTDTQYF.

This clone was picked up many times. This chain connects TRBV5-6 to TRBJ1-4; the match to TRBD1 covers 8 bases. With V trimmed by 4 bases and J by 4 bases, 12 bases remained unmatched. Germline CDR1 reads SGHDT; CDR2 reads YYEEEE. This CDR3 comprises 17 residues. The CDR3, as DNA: TGTGCCAGCAGCCTACTGAAACAGGGGGTCGGTAATGAAAAACTGTTTTTT. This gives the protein CASSLLKQGVGNEKLFF.

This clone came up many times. The CDR3 loop reads CASSLAGANVLTF. The CDR3 DNA sequence: TGTGCCAGCAGTTTAGCTGGGGCCAACGTCCTGACTTTC. This chain uses TRBV12-3 or TRBV12-4 with TRBJ2-6; D remains ambiguous. The V end lost 0 bases, the J end lost 3 bases, and 0 bases lay between the germline ends. The length of the CDR3 is 13 residues.

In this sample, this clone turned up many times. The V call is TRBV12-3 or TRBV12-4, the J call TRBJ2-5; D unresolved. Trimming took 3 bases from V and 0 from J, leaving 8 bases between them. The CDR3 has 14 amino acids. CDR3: CASSFARYQETQYF. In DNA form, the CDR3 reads TGTGCCAGCAGTTTCGCCAGGTACCAAGAGACCCAGTACTTC.

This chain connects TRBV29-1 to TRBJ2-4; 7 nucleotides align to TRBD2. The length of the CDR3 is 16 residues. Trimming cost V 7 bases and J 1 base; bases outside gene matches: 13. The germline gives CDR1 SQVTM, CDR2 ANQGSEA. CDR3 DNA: TGCAGCGCCCAGACTAGCTCCCCGGCGGCCAAAAACATTCAGTACTTC. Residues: CSAQTSSPAAKNIQYF.

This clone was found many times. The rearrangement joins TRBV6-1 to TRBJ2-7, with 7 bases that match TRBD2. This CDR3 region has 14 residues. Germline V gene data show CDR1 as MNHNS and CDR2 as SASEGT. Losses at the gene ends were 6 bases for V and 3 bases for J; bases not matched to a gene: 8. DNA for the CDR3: TGTGCCAGCAGCTTAGCGGGTTCGATCTACGAGCAGTACTTC. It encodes CASSLAGSIYEQYF.

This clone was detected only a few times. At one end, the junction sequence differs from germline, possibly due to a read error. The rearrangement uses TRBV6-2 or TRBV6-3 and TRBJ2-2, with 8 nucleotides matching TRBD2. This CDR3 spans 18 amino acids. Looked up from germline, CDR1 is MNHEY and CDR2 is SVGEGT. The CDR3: CASSPGRAGGTNTGGLFF. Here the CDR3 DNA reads TGTGCCAGCAGTCCCGGGCGGGCGGGGGGCACGAACACCGGGGGGCTGTTTTTT.

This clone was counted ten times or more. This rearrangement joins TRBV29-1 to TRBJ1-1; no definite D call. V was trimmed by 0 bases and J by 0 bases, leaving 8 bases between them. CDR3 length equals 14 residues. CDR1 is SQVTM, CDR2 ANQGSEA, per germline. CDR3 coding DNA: TGCAGCGTTGAAGATCTAGGTATGAACACTGAAGCTTTCTTT. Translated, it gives CSVEDLGMNTEAFF.